This T cell receptor beta chain was captured in a study of shared clonotypes between healthy human individuals. Study as a whole: The donors, a couple of women and a few men, were aged 18 to 49.

In the authors' workflow: Filtering differed, since immunoSEQ gave only junction sequences and no quality scores. TCRdb's table, derived via immunoSEQ multiplex PCR, lists solely in-frame clones and lacks some. V and J calls plus clone size are reproduced from that table; the DNA served to infer D and trimming. The sample carries over 400,000 clones, approximately 80% recorded once. Between the trimmed V and J ends, which lost 1 base and 3 bases, there was a span of 7 bases. Germline assignment: CDR1 SGHVS and CDR2 FNYEAQ. The CDR3 has 13 amino acids. The chain links TRBV7-6 to TRBJ2-7; D gene ambiguous. Sequencing was carried out using PBMCs. This TCR came from a woman in her forties in good health. Some clones in this sample may be carry-over from other donors' samples. CDR3 bases: TGTGCCAGCAGCTTAGTAGGTTTCTACGAGCAGTACTTC. Translation: CASSLVGFYEQYF.